This is a list of T cell receptor beta chains from one sample in a study of cytomegalovirus exposure and HLA in healthy donors. Only in-frame clones appear in the TCRdb table, and some are missing; sequencing was by immunoSEQ multiplex PCR. In the table there are about 130,000 clones, 85% to 90% of which are singletons. The sample was PBMCs. Every receptor here comes from a woman aged 25 to 39 in good health and CMV-seropositive. Each CDR3 is given with its conserved first and last residue. A D gene is named only where the DNA matches it firmly. Not every row has a clone size; where given, it reads once, few, many or a size class.

clone_size,d_call,j_call,v_call,cdr3_aa,cdr3_nt
once,NA,TRBJ2-3,TRBV15,CATSLTSLGPDTQYF,TGTGCCACCAGCTTGACTAGTTTAGGGCCAGATACGCAGTATTTT
once,TRBD1,TRBJ2-1,TRBV28,CASSTLGQGGNEQFF,TGTGCCAGCAGCACCCTAGGACAGGGTGGCAATGAGCAGTTCTTC
few,NA,TRBJ1-2,TRBV25-1,CASSESGWSGYTF,TGTGCCAGCAGTGAATCGGGATGGAGTGGCTACACCTTC
NA,TRBD2,TRBJ2-5,TRBV15,CATSRDRGGVQETQYF,TGTGCCACCAGCAGAGATCGCGGGGGAGTACAAGAGACCCAGTACTTC
once,NA,TRBJ2-7,TRBV6-5,CASSEQGWSEQYF,TGTGCCAGCAGTGAACAGGGATGGAGCGAGCAGTACTTC
NA,NA,TRBJ1-4,TRBV13,CASSSPGGVGKLFF,TGTGCCAGCAGCTCCCCGGGAGGGGTGGGGAAACTGTTTTTT
NA,NA,TRBJ1-1,TRBV2,CALGQRVSNTEAFF,TGTGCCCTCGGACAGCGCGTTTCGAACACTGAAGCTTTCTTT
NA,NA,TRBJ1-2,TRBV20-1,CSPSVNYGYTF,TGCAGCCCCAGCGTTAACTATGGCTACACCTTC
NA,TRBD2,TRBJ2-7,TRBV10-2,CASTQLAGGSEQYF,TGCGCCAGCACCCAACTAGCGGGGGGGAGCGAGCAGTACTTC
NA,TRBD1,TRBJ2-5,TRBV5-5,CASSQPTGGQETQYF,TGTGCCAGCAGCCAACCCACAGGGGGCCAAGAGACCCAGTACTTC
NA,TRBD1,TRBJ1-1,TRBV5-1,CASSWGTGMNTEAFF,TGCGCCAGCAGCTGGGGGACAGGGATGAACACTGAAGCTTTCTTT
NA,TRBD2,TRBJ2-1,TRBV28,CASSLRRGGPNEQFF,TGTGCCAGCAGTTTAAGGCGGGGGGGCCCCAATGAGCAGTTCTTC
NA,TRBD2,TRBJ2-5,TRBV28,CASSLAGAFMETQYF,TGTGCCAGCAGTTTAGCGGGAGCCTTTATGGAGACCCAGTACTTC
NA,TRBD1,TRBJ2-7,TRBV10-1,CASGPGTGPYEQYF,TGCGCCAGCGGTCCCGGGACAGGCCCCTACGAGCAGTACTTC
NA,NA,TRBJ1-5,TRBV5-6,CASRRGYRDDQPQHF,TGTGCCAGCAGACGGGGTTACAGGGATGACCAGCCCCAGCATTTT
NA,TRBD2,TRBJ2-1,TRBV6-5,CASSYSGGAGEGEQFF,TGTGCCAGCAGTTATTCCGGGGGGGCCGGAGAAGGTGAGCAGTTCTTC
NA,NA,TRBJ2-7,TRBV19,CARSRRGYEQYF,TGTGCCAGGAGTCGGCGGGGCTACGAGCAGTACTTC
NA,NA,TRBJ2-7,TRBV5-6,CASSLGRETYEQYF,TGTGCCAGCAGCTTGGGCAGGGAAACCTACGAGCAGTACTTC
once,TRBD2,TRBJ2-5,TRBV6-5,CASSGLALQETQYF,TGTGCCAGCAGCGGACTAGCGCTTCAAGAGACCCAGTACTTC
NA,TRBD2,TRBJ2-1,TRBV5-1,CASSLWTLGGNAEQFF,TGCGCCAGCAGCTTGTGGACTCTCGGGGGGAATGCTGAGCAGTTCTTC
NA,NA,TRBJ2-5,TRBV5-4,CASSSGQTKETQYF,TGTGCCAGCAGCTCCGGACAGACGAAAGAGACCCAGTACTTC
NA,NA,TRBJ1-5,TRBV5-1,CASSATGESTQHF,TGCGCCAGCTCTGCTACAGGAGAGTCTACCCAGCATTTT
NA,NA,TRBJ1-1,TRBV7-9,CATTFPAEAFF,TGTGCCACCACCTTCCCGGCTGAAGCTTTCTTT
NA,NA,TRBJ2-7,TRBV19,CASSTDVRPYEQYF,TGTGCCAGTTCGACAGACGTAAGGCCCTACGAGCAGTACTTC
NA,TRBD1,TRBJ2-5,TRBV18,CASSPRDRAKETQYF,TGTGCCAGCTCACCACGCGACAGGGCTAAAGAGACCCAGTACTTC
NA,NA,TRBJ1-3,TRBV28,CASSSLALGSSASGNTIYF,TGTGCCAGCAGTTCCCTGGCCCTAGGGAGTTCCGCCTCTGGAAACACCATATATTTT
NA,NA,TRBJ2-2,TRBV10-3,CAIKPDRPQVFTGELFF,TGTGCCATCAAGCCAGACAGGCCCCAGGTCTTCACCGGGGAGCTGTTTTTT
NA,NA,TRBJ2-7,TRBV7-2,CASSLVGQGSYEQYF,TGTGCCAGCAGCTTAGTGGGCCAGGGGTCCTACGAGCAGTACTTC
NA,TRBD1,TRBJ2-1,TRBV7-2,CASIFRQGAYNEQFF,TGTGCCAGCATCTTCCGACAGGGGGCCTACAATGAGCAGTTCTTC
once,TRBD1,TRBJ1-1,TRBV5-6,CASRLGQGLGKAFF,TGTGCCAGCAGGTTGGGACAGGGGCTAGGGAAAGCTTTCTTT
NA,TRBD2,TRBJ2-1,TRBV4-1,CASSQDVGGRALEQFF,TGCGCCAGCAGCCAAGATGTTGGCGGGAGGGCCCTTGAGCAGTTCTTC
NA,TRBD1,TRBJ1-5,TRBV9,CASSAGQANQPQHF,TGTGCCAGCAGCGCAGGACAGGCTAACCAGCCCCAGCATTTT
NA,NA,TRBJ2-7,TRBV2,CASSVGLATYEQYF,TGTGCCAGCAGCGTCGGGCTAGCGACTTACGAGCAGTACTTC
NA,TRBD2,TRBJ2-1,TRBV27,CASSLTSGGDNEQFF,TGTGCCAGCAGCCTGACTAGCGGGGGTGACAATGAGCAGTTCTTC
NA,TRBD2,TRBJ2-7,TRBV2,CASTLWQGGDEQYF,TGTGCCAGCACCCTATGGCAGGGAGGGGACGAGCAGTACTTC
NA,NA,TRBJ2-2,TRBV9,CASSVGDSNTGELFF,TGTGCCAGCAGCGTAGGGGACTCGAACACCGGGGAGCTGTTTTTT
NA,TRBD2,TRBJ2-5,TRBV5-1,CASTRGTSGQETQYF,TGCGCCAGCACGCGGGGGACTAGCGGACAAGAGACCCAGTACTTC
NA,NA,TRBJ1-5,TRBV5-1,CASSLSGNQPQHF,TGCGCCAGCAGCTTGTCCGGCAATCAGCCCCAGCATTTT
once,NA,TRBJ2-1,TRBV5-1,CASVDTPSEVNEQFF,TGCGCCAGCGTCGATACTCCAAGTGAGGTCAATGAGCAGTTCTTC
once,TRBD2,TRBJ2-3,TRBV5-1,CASSDSGRRTDTQYF,TGCGCCAGCAGCGATAGCGGGAGGAGGACAGATACGCAGTATTTT
NA,TRBD1,TRBJ2-1,TRBV6-6,CASSYTGTGDGKQFF,TGTGCCAGCAGTTACACGGGGACAGGGGACGGAAAGCAGTTCTTC
NA,TRBD1,TRBJ2-5,TRBV5-1,CASSLGTGVISGQETQYF,TGCGCCAGCAGCCTCGGGACAGGGGTTATAAGCGGACAAGAGACCCAGTACTTC
NA,TRBD1,TRBJ2-6,TRBV27,CASRNSGTGGASGANVLTF,TGTGCCAGCAGAAACTCAGGGACAGGGGGCGCCTCTGGGGCCAACGTCCTGACTTTC
NA,TRBD1,TRBJ1-2,TRBV5-4,CASSPDRGLKGYTF,TGTGCCAGCAGCCCCGACAGGGGGCTTAAAGGCTACACCTTC
NA,TRBD1,TRBJ2-1,TRBV27,CASSSQGSSYNEQFF,TGTGCCAGCAGTTCACAGGGGAGCTCCTACAATGAGCAGTTCTTC
NA,NA,TRBJ1-1,TRBV7-2,CASVLSRSNTEAFF,TGTGCCAGCGTCCTTTCTAGGTCGAACACTGAAGCTTTCTTT
once,NA,TRBJ2-3,TRBV28,CASIDSRSTDTQYF,TGTGCCAGCATTGACAGTAGGAGCACAGATACGCAGTATTTT
few,TRBD1,TRBJ2-7,TRBV19,CASSMGTGLLEQYF,TGTGCCAGTAGTATGGGGACAGGGCTTCTCGAGCAGTACTTC
NA,TRBD1,TRBJ2-3,TRBV6-6,CASSPDRGTDTQYF,TGTGCCAGCAGTCCCGACAGGGGGACAGATACGCAGTATTTT
once,NA,TRBJ1-4,TRBV18,CASSAGVRNEKLFF,TGTGCCAGCTCAGCGGGCGTACGTAATGAAAAACTGTTTTTT
once,NA,TRBJ1-6,TRBV5-4,CASSLLLGDLNSPLHF,TGTGCCAGCAGCTTGTTATTAGGTGACTTGAATTCACCCCTCCACTTT
NA,TRBD2,TRBJ2-7,TRBV7-2,CASSLASGWAYEQYF,TGTGCCAGCAGCTTAGCTAGCGGGTGGGCCTACGAGCAGTACTTC
NA,NA,TRBJ2-3,TRBV27,CASSLGEWDTDTQYF,TGTGCCAGCAGTTTAGGGGAGTGGGATACAGATACGCAGTATTTT
NA,TRBD2,TRBJ2-1,TRBV7-2,CASSAPGLAAYNEQFF,TGTGCCAGCAGCGCACCGGGACTAGCTGCATACAATGAGCAGTTCTTC
NA,TRBD1,TRBJ1-4,TRBV19,CASSTRGLGEKLFF,TGTGCCAGTAGTACCAGGGGGCTTGGTGAAAAACTGTTTTTT
NA,NA,TRBJ2-7,TRBV27,CASSSPPIYEQYF,TGTGCCAGCAGTTCCCCCCCTATCTACGAGCAGTACTTC
NA,NA,TRBJ1-5,TRBV6-1,CASSENQNSRGFYSNQPQHF,TGTGCCAGCAGTGAAAACCAGAATAGCCGAGGGTTTTATAGCAATCAGCCCCAGCATTTT